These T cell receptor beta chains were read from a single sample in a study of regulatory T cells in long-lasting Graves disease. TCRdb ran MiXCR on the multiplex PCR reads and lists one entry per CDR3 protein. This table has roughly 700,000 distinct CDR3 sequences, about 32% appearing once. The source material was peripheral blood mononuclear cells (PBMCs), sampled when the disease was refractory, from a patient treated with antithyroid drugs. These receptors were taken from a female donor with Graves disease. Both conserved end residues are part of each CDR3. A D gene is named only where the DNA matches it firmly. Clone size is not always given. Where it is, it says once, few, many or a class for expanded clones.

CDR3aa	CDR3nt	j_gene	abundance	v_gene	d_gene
CASSFQGDSNQPQHF	TGTGCCAGCAGTTTCCAGGGAGATAGCAATCAGCCCCAGCATTTT	TRBJ1-5	-	TRBV27	-
CASSLLPASGSYEQYF	TGTGCCAGCAGTCTCCTACCGGCTAGCGGTTCCTACGAGCAGTACTTC	TRBJ2-7	many	TRBV28	TRBD2
CASSLGGWVGTEAFF	TGTGCCAGCAGCTTAGGAGGTTGGGTGGGCACTGAAGCTTTCTTT	TRBJ1-1	few	TRBV11-2	-
CASSLQRGETQYF	TGTGCCAGCAGCCTACAGCGGGGGGAGACCCAGTACTTC	TRBJ2-5	many	TRBV12-3/TRBV12-4	TRBD2
CSASRVSGRAYEQYF	TGCAGTGCTAGTAGGGTTAGCGGGAGGGCCTACGAGCAGTACTTC	TRBJ2-7	-	TRBV20-1	TRBD2
CASSHLDRAHEQYF	TGTGCCAGCAGTCACCTTGACAGGGCCCACGAGCAGTACTTC	TRBJ2-7	many	TRBV7-9	TRBD1
CAPHRGLKQETQYF	TGTGCCCCCCACAGGGGACTCAAACAAGAGACCCAGTACTTC	TRBJ2-5	-	TRBV14	-
CASSPRGVYNSPLHF	TGTGCCAGCAGTCCCCGAGGGGTCTATAATTCACCCCTCCACTTT	TRBJ1-6	-	TRBV27	-
CASSDRAMRTDTQYF	TGTGCCAGCAGTGATAGGGCAATGCGCACAGATACGCAGTATTTT	TRBJ2-3	-	TRBV2	-
CAISDLLGGTEAFF	TGTGCCATCAGTGATTTATTAGGGGGGACTGAAGCTTTCTTT	TRBJ1-1	-	TRBV10-3	-
CASRGFGENTIYF	TGTGCCAGCAGGGGGTTCGGGGAGAACACCATATATTTT	TRBJ1-3	-	TRBV2	-
CAWSRYSGSTGELFF	TGTGCCTGGAGTCGGTACAGCGGCTCCACCGGGGAGCTGTTTTTT	TRBJ2-2	-	TRBV30	-
CASSDYRGLTGPNTEAFF	TGTGCCAGCAGCGATTATCGGGGGCTGACAGGTCCGAACACTGAAGCTTTCTTT	TRBJ1-1	-	TRBV3-1	-
CASSLYGVNTEAFF	TGTGCCAGCAGTTTATACGGGGTGAACACTGAAGCTTTCTTT	TRBJ1-1	many	TRBV27	-
CASSPKGQGVYEQYF	TGCGCCAGCAGCCCCAAGGGACAGGGTGTCTACGAGCAGTACTTC	TRBJ2-7	-	TRBV5-1	TRBD1
CASSPSSGQLYEQYF	TGTGCCAGCAGCCCCTCCTCAGGACAGCTCTACGAGCAGTACTTC	TRBJ2-7	few	TRBV18	-
CASSRDYGTDTQYF	TGTGCCAGCAGCCGGGACTACGGCACAGATACGCAGTATTTT	TRBJ2-3	few	TRBV6-1	TRBD2
CASSFLDRERAFF	TGTGCCAGCAGCTTCTTGGACAGGGAGCGAGCTTTCTTT	TRBJ1-1	-	TRBV13	TRBD1
CATQGAENTEAFF	TGTGCCACCCAAGGTGCGGAGAACACTGAAGCTTTCTTT	TRBJ1-1	many	TRBV27	-
CASSKKTRGHTEAFF	TGTGCCAGCAGTAAAAAGACCCGGGGGCACACTGAAGCTTTCTTT	TRBJ1-1	few	TRBV7-9	-
CASSFDRGPLYGYTF	TGTGCCAGCAGCTTCGACAGGGGGCCCCTCTATGGCTACACCTTC	TRBJ1-2	few	TRBV5-6	TRBD1
CASSPERSSNTGELFF	TGTGCCAGCAGTCCGGAACGGTCCTCGAACACCGGGGAGCTGTTTTTT	TRBJ2-2	few	TRBV27	-
CASYTAGANVLTF	TGCGCCAGCTACACGGCCGGGGCCAACGTCCTGACTTTC	TRBJ2-6	-	TRBV5-1	-
CASRGLGGGQPQHF	TGTGCCAGCAGGGGACTCGGTGGGGGTCAGCCCCAGCATTTT	TRBJ1-5	few	TRBV6-1	-
CASSLRIGDRPQHF	TGTGCCAGCAGTTTACGAATCGGGGATCGGCCCCAGCATTTT	TRBJ1-5	few	TRBV28	-
CASRGSGSNQPQHF	TGTGCCAGTAGGGGGTCAGGGTCCAACCAGCCCCAGCATTTT	TRBJ1-5	-	TRBV19	-
CSASRLWGSSYEQYF	TGCAGTGCTAGCCGACTGTGGGGGAGCTCCTACGAGCAGTACTTC	TRBJ2-7	few	TRBV20-1	-
CSAAEGDTEAFF	TGCAGCGCAGCGGAGGGGGACACTGAAGCTTTCTTT	TRBJ1-1	many	TRBV29-1	-
CASSRMGGGGYTF	TGTGCCAGCAGTCGTATGGGGGGCGGAGGCTACACCTTC	TRBJ1-2	-	TRBV6-2/TRBV6-3	-
CASAPGTPGAAQYF	TGTGCTAGTGCCCCCGGGACTCCCGGGGCAGCCCAGTACTTC	TRBJ2-5	few	TRBV12-5	-
CAWWAPARTLRSPLHF	TGTGCCTGGTGGGCCCCCGCTCGAACTTTGCGATCACCCCTCCACTTT	TRBJ1-6	few	TRBV30	-
CASRTALNTEAFF	TGTGCCAGCCGGACAGCACTGAACACTGAAGCTTTCTTT	TRBJ1-1	many	TRBV28	-
CASSVGQGWDYTF	TGTGCCAGCAGCGTCGGACAGGGCTGGGACTACACCTTC	TRBJ1-2	-	TRBV9	TRBD1
CASSGDRGGTEAFF	TGTGCCAGCAGCGGGGACAGGGGGGGCACTGAAGCTTTCTTT	TRBJ1-1	-	TRBV6-2/TRBV6-3	TRBD1
CSAKDAGHNQPQHF	TGCAGTGCTAAGGATGCAGGGCACAATCAGCCCCAGCATTTT	TRBJ1-5	-	TRBV20-1	-
CASRTGGASGYTF	TGTGCCAGCAGGACAGGGGGCGCTTCTGGCTACACCTTC	TRBJ1-2	many	TRBV2	TRBD1
CASSLESLVFSGYTF	TGTGCCAGTAGTCTCGAGAGCCTGGTATTCAGCGGCTACACCTTC	TRBJ1-2	-	TRBV19	-
CASSDRVNEQFF	TGTGCCAGCAGTGACAGGGTCAATGAGCAGTTCTTC	TRBJ2-1	once	TRBV6-2/TRBV6-3	TRBD1
CASSLRALDSEAFF	TGTGCCAGCAGTTTACGAGCCCTCGACAGTGAAGCTTTCTTT	TRBJ1-1	few	TRBV27	-
CSVEGQSYGYTF	TGCAGCGTGGAGGGACAGTCCTATGGCTACACCTTC	TRBJ1-2	few	TRBV29-1	TRBD1